This T cell receptor beta chain was found in a study of preoperative IRX-2 immunotherapy in early breast cancer. Measured with immunoSEQ multiplex PCR; TCRdb has only the in-frame clones, and not every one. The sample contains roughly 26,000 clones, 75% to 85% of which appear only once. Documented treatment: preoperative locoregional IRX-2 cytokine immunotherapy. Trimming cost V 11 bases and J 5 bases; bases outside gene matches: 9. Germline values: CDR1 LNHDA, CDR2 SQIVND (reference sequence). The CDR3 runs to 14 residues. This TCR derives from a human donor with breast cancer. The genes are TRBV19 and TRBJ1-3, with 10 bases that match TRBD1. Specimen: lymph node tissue, collected after IRX-2 immunotherapy. CDR3 DNA sequence: TGTGCCTCCCGGGAGGGACAGGGGAGAAACACCATATATTTT. It encodes CASREGQGRNTIYF. Complete variable domain (other parts from reference TRBV19 and TRBJ1-3): DGGITQSPKYLFRKEGQNVTLSCEQNLNHDAMYWYRQDPGQGLRLIYYSQIVNDFQKGDIAEGYSVSREKKESFPLTVTSAQKNPTAFYLCASREGQGRNTIYFGEGSWLTVV.